This TCR beta chain was recorded in a study of cytomegalovirus exposure and HLA in healthy donors. Study-wide results and caveats: Reported results showed that the classifier diagnosed cytomegalovirus status with high specificity and sensitivity.

On this clone: The antigen is unknown.

Germline CDR1 reads SEHNR; CDR2 reads FQNEAQ (reference sequence). V was pared by 3 bases and J by 5 bases, with 10 bases of the junction left unmatched. The CDR3 is 16 amino acids. The primer mix had 60 Vbeta and 13 Jbeta primers. Measured with immunoSEQ multiplex PCR; TCRdb has only the in-frame clones, and not every one. The table lists about 110,000 clones, 81% of them singletons, with under 2.5% in the top ten. The material sequenced was PBMCs. The TCR sequence derives from a woman aged 25 to 45 in good health and CMV-seronegative. The J gene is TRBJ2-1, the V gene TRBV7-9; 7 nucleotides align to TRBD2. CDR3: CASSLVSGTKHNEQFF. In nucleotides, the CDR3 is TGTGCCAGCAGCTTGGTATCCGGGACTAAACACAATGAGCAGTTCTTC.